The 17 T cell receptor beta chains below were found in one sample sequenced in a study of PD-1 blockade in classical Hodgkin lymphoma. Profiling relied on immunoSEQ multiplex PCR, and the TCRdb table lists in-frame clones only, not all of them. The sample yields about 18,000 clones, over 75% seen once. All patients experienced relapse after autologous stem cell transplantation, and brentuximab vedotin exposure was variable. This specimen was peripheral blood mononuclear cells (PBMCs), taken at baseline. These TCRs come from a human donor with classical Hodgkin lymphoma.

This chain links TRBV6-5 with TRBJ2-2; 12 bases are shared with TRBD2. The J segment lost 9 bases and the V segment lost 4 bases, leaving 3 bases of the junction unmatched. This CDR3 spans 14 amino acids. In germline, CDR1 is MNHEY, CDR2 SVGAGI. The DNA for the CDR3 is TGTGCCAGCAGTTTACTAGCGGGAGGACGGGAGCTGTTTTTT. Protein product: CASSLLAGGRELFF.

The chain carries TRBV11-3 and TRBJ1-2; D is possibly TRBD1 (6 bases). Germline V lookup: CDR1 SGHNT, CDR2 YENEEA. Trimming took off 0 bases at V and 7 bases at J, with 15 bases between the two ends. This CDR3 is 15 amino acids long. CDR3 nucleotides: TGTGCCAGCAGCTTAGATCTTTGGGGGCAAGGTGGCTACACCTTC. Translating gives CASSLDLWGQGGYTF. The variable domain in full, completed from reference TRBV11-3 and TRBJ1-2, reads EAGVVQSPRYKIIEKKQPVAFWCNPISGHNTLYWYLQNLGQGPELLIRYENEEAVDDSQLPKDRFSAERLKGVDSTLKIQPAELGDSAVYLCASSLDLWGQGGYTFGSGTRLTVV.

J is TRBJ2-7 and V is TRBV14; TRBD2 matches 9 bases. With 5 bases clipped from V and 5 bases from J, the junction kept 7 bases outside the gene matches. The CDR3 runs to 14 residues. Germline loops: CDR1 SGHDN, CDR2 FVKESK. CDR3 protein: CASSFGLASHEQYF. CDR3 nucleotide sequence: TGTGCCAGCAGCTTCGGACTAGCGTCCCACGAGCAGTACTTC.

V usage is TRBV19 and J usage is TRBJ1-5; 9 bases match TRBD1. V was pared by 3 bases and J by 1 base, with 10 bases of the junction left unmatched. The CDR3 is made up of 18 amino acids. The germline V gene has CDR1 LNHDA and CDR2 SQIVND (reference sequence). The CDR3 DNA is TGTGCCAGTAGTATCCTGGGCGGGACAGGGAACAGCAATCAGCCCCAGCATTTT. Translating it yields CASSILGGTGNSNQPQHF. The full variable domain, its missing parts supplied by reference TRBV19 and TRBJ1-5, is DGGITQSPKYLFRKEGQNVTLSCEQNLNHDAMYWYRQDPGQGLRLIYYSQIVNDFQKGDIAEGYSVSREKKESFPLTVTSAQKNPTAFYLCASSILGGTGNSNQPQHFGDGTRLSIL.

The chain carries TRBV7-2 and TRBJ2-4, with a tentative D call TRBD1 (7 bases). Looked up from germline, CDR1 is SGHTA and CDR2 is FQGNSA. V lost 5 bases, J lost 6 bases, and 11 bases lay in between. CDR3 length: 13 residues. The CDR3 DNA reads as TGTGCCAGCAGCGCGGGACAGAGAAACATTCAGTACTTC. It yields the protein CASSAGQRNIQYF.

Concerning this clone: Other nucleotide sequences from this sample produce the same CDR3. The chain joins TRBV7-3 to TRBJ2-3; D remains unclear. V lost 1 base, J lost 1 base, and 9 bases lay in between. The germline V gene has CDR1 SGHTA and CDR2 FQGTGA. This CDR3 region has 15 residues. CDR3: CASSLNRLGTDTQYF. The CDR3, as DNA: TGTGCCAGCAGCTTAAATCGCTTAGGCACAGATACGCAGTATTTT.

This sequence joins TRBV25-1 and TRBJ2-7, with D perhaps matching TRBD1 (5 bases). The CDR3 totals 12 residues. Trimming shortened V by 10 bases and J by 1 base, and 11 bases separated the two germline ends. CDR1 and CDR2 from the germline V gene are MGHDK and SYGVNS. In nucleotides, the CDR3 is TGTGCCAACACCGACAGTTCCTACGAGCAGTACTTC. Its protein is CANTDSSYEQYF.

The J gene is TRBJ2-7, the V gene TRBV30; D is possibly TRBD2 (5 bases). Trimming cost V 2 bases and J 0 bases, with 17 bases left between them. The germline V gene encodes CDR1 GTSNPN and CDR2 SVGIG (reference sequence). This CDR3 is built from 16 residues. The CDR3: CAWSPPVVGSSYEQYF. The CDR3 DNA follows: TGTGCCTGGAGTCCCCCCGTGGTTGGGAGCTCCTACGAGCAGTACTTC.

The chain links TRBV6-4 to TRBJ1-2; D remains unclear. The germline gives CDR1 MRHNA, CDR2 SNTAGT. The CDR3 totals 12 residues. V lost 7 bases and J 2 bases, leaving 8 bases between the germline ends. The chain's CDR3 is CASTDKNYGYTF. CDR3 in DNA: TGTGCCAGCACAGATAAAAACTATGGCTACACCTTC.

Comments on this clone: Additional DNA sequences in this sample encode the identical CDR3. The V and J genes are TRBV13 and TRBJ1-2; 7 positions agree with TRBD1. There are 15 residues in the CDR3. The germline V gene has CDR1 PRHDT and CDR2 FYEKMQ (reference sequence). With V trimmed by 5 bases and J by 2 bases, 8 bases remained unmatched. CDR3 loop: CASSGQGQPNYGYTF. The CDR3 DNA is TGTGCCAGCAGCGGGCAGGGACAGCCCAACTATGGCTACACCTTC. Filled out from reference TRBV13 and TRBJ1-2, the complete variable domain reads AAGVIQSPRHLIKEKRETATLKCYPIPRHDTVYWYQQGPGQDPQFLISFYEKMQSDKGSIPDRFSAQQFSDYHSELNMSSLELGDSALYFCASSGQGQPNYGYTFGSGTRLTVV.

The CDR3 nucleotides are TGTGCCTGGAGTCCGCTAGCGGGGCCGCAGTTCTTC. Protein sequence: CAWSPLAGPQFF. V gene TRBV30 combines with J gene TRBJ2-1, with 9 bases matching TRBD2. The germline V gene encodes CDR1 GTSNPN and CDR2 SVGIG (reference sequence). The CDR3 covers 12 residues. The V segment lost 2 bases and the J segment 12 bases; nucleotides outside the gene matches: 5.

The V call is TRBV7-9, the J call TRBJ1-5; TRBD1 agrees at 9 bases. V lost 2 bases to trimming and J lost 0 bases; unmatched junction nucleotides: 11. This CDR3 is 19 amino acids long. CDR1 is SEHNR, CDR2 FQNEAQ, per germline (reference sequence). The CDR3 sequence is CASSLSPGQGQYSNQPQHF. CDR3 in DNA: TGTGCCAGCAGCTTAAGCCCCGGACAGGGGCAATATAGCAATCAGCCCCAGCATTTT.

This sequence joins TRBV28 and TRBJ1-2; tentatively, D is TRBD1 (6 bases). Between the trimmed V and J ends, which lost 4 bases and 8 bases, there was a span of 20 bases. CDR3 length equals 15 residues. Germline V gene data show CDR1 as MDHEN and CDR2 as SYDVKM. The CDR3 DNA reads as TGTGCCAGCAGTTCGACAGGTTCCGTAATCGAGGGCTACACCTTC. It codes for CASSSTGSVIEGYTF.

V is TRBV2 and J is TRBJ2-7; 9 nucleotides line up with TRBD1. Germline CDR1 reads SNHLY; CDR2 reads FYNNEI. V gave up 6 bases and J gave up 4 bases; unmatched junction bases: 7. The CDR3 has 14 residues. In DNA form, the CDR3 reads TGTGCCAGCAGCTCCGGGACAGGGTTGTACGAGCAGTACTTC. As protein: CASSSGTGLYEQYF.

The chain links TRBV18 to TRBJ2-2; D unclear. From germline, CDR1 is KGHSH and CDR2 LQKENI. This CDR3 is 15 amino acids long. V lost 1 base and J lost 3, with 9 bases in between. The DNA for the CDR3 is TGTGCCAGCTCACCACAACTCGGACACACCGGGGAGCTGTTTTTT. It specifies CASSPQLGHTGELFF.

The chain carries TRBV4-2 and TRBJ2-6; D gene uncertain. V was clipped by 0 bases and J by 2 bases, with 8 bases between them. Germline V gives CDR1 LGHNA, CDR2 YNFKEQ. The CDR3 has 16 residues. In nucleotides, the CDR3 is TGTGCCAGCAGCCAAGATCGGCTCGCTGGGGCCAACGTCCTGACTTTC. Residues: CASSQDRLAGANVLTF.

The chain uses TRBV5-8 and TRBJ2-5, with 10 positions matching TRBD1. The CDR3 has 14 amino acids. Trimming removed 4 bases from V and 5 bases from J; junction bases left unmatched: 5. Germline V gene sequence: CDR1 SGHTS, CDR2 YDEGEE. CDR3: CASSLDRGGETQYF. CDR3 nucleotides: TGTGCCAGCAGCCTGGACAGGGGGGGGGAGACCCAGTACTTC. The full variable domain, with the rest looked up from reference TRBV5-8 and TRBJ2-5, is EAGVTQSPTHLIKTRGQQATLRCSPISGHTSVYWYQQALGLGLQFLLWYDEGEERNRGNFPPRFSGRQFPNYSSELNVNALELEDSALYLCASSLDRGGETQYFGPGTRLLVL.